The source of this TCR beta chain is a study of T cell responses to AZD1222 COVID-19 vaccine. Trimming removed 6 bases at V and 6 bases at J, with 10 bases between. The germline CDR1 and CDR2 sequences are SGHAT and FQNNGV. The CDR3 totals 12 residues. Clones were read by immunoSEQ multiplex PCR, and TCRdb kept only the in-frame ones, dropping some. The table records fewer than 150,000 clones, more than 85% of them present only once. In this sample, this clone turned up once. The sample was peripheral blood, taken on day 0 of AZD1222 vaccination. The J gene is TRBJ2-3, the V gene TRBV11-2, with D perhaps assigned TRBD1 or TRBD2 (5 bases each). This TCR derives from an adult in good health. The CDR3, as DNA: TGTGCCAGCAGGCGAGGGGTGGATACGCAGTATTTT. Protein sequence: CASRRGVDTQYF. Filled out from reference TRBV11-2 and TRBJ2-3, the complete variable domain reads EAGVAQSPRYKIIEKRQSVAFWCNPISGHATLYWYQQILGQGPKLLIQFQNNGVVDDSQLPKDRFSAERLKGVDSTLKIQPAKLEDSAVYLCASRRGVDTQYFGPGTRLTVL.